This is a list of T cell receptor beta chains from one sample in a study of long-term antiretroviral therapy in people with HIV. Some clones are missing from TCRdb's copy, which holds only in-frame ones; the method was immunoSEQ multiplex PCR. The data contain 20,000 to 25,000 clones, 76% of them seen just once; the ten biggest clones take up 10% to 15%. This material consisted of unsorted PBMCs, taken about 21 months before starting antiretroviral therapy. These receptors were obtained from a middle-aged woman with HIV. The CDR3 runs from the conserved cysteine through the conserved F or W. A D gene is named only where the DNA matches it firmly. A row's size may be missing; if present it is once, few, many or a size class.

NA | NA | TRBJ1-2 | TRBV12-5 | TGTGCTAGTGGCAACTCGATCGACGGAAACCTCTATGGCTACACCTTC | CASGNSIDGNLYGYTF
NA | NA | TRBJ2-7 | TRBV5-1 | TGCGCCAGCAGCTTGAGTACAGGTGAATCCTACGAGCAGTACTTC | CASSLSTGESYEQYF
NA | NA | TRBJ2-1 | TRBV5-1 | TGCGCCAGCAGCGTCCCCCGGGCCTTCAATGAGCAGTTCTTC | CASSVPRAFNEQFF
few | TRBD1 | TRBJ1-2 | TRBV2 | TGTGCCAGCAGTGAGACAGGGAACGGGCCTCGCACCTTC | CASSETGNGPRTF
NA | NA | TRBJ2-3 | TRBV4-3 | TGCGCCAGCAGCCAACAAGCGGTAATGGGAGATACGCAGTATTTT | CASSQQAVMGDTQYF
NA | NA | TRBJ1-4 | TRBV21-1 | TGTGCCAGCAGCATAGCAGGGCGCGCTAATGAAAAACTGTTTTTT | CASSIAGRANEKLFF
NA | TRBD2 | TRBJ2-1 | TRBV7-9 | TGTGCCAGCAGCGCGACTAGCGGGAGCCCCTACAATGAGCAGTTCTTC | CASSATSGSPYNEQFF
NA | NA | TRBJ2-3 | TRBV29-1 | TGCAGCGTTGAAGGATCAAAAGTTGATACGCAGTATTTT | CSVEGSKVDTQYF
NA | TRBD1 | TRBJ1-1 | TRBV6-6 | TGTGCCAGCAGCCCTACAGGGGGACGCACTGAAGCTTTCTTT | CASSPTGGRTEAFF
NA | NA | TRBJ1-5 | TRBV19 | TGTGCCAGTAGTGAACAGTATTATAGCAATCAGCCCCAGCATTTT | CASSEQYYSNQPQHF
NA | NA | TRBJ2-7 | TRBV30 | TGTGCCTGGAGTGGAGTCAGCCTCCGTTACGAGCAGTACTTC | CAWSGVSLRYEQYF
few | NA | TRBJ1-2 | TRBV29-1 | TGCAGCGTTGAATCCCTTGAATATGGCTACACCTTC | CSVESLEYGYTF
NA | TRBD1 | TRBJ1-4 | TRBV7-9 | TGTGCCAGCAGCTTAGTGTCTGGACAGGGTCCGAGAAAACTGTTTTTT | CASSLVSGQGPRKLFF
NA | NA | TRBJ1-1 | TRBV5-5 | TGTGCCAGCAGCCAGACGTGGGGGGACACTGAAGCTTTCTTT | CASSQTWGDTEAFF
NA | NA | TRBJ2-2 | TRBV27 | TGTGCCAGCAGTTTAAACACCGGGGAGCTGTTTTTT | CASSLNTGELFF
NA | NA | TRBJ2-1 | TRBV18 | TGTGCCAGCTCACCACGACTCACCCTCAATGAGCAGTTCTTC | CASSPRLTLNEQFF
NA | TRBD2 | TRBJ2-2 | TRBV5-1 | TGCGCCAGCAGCTGGACACCGGGAGGAACCGGGGAGCTGTTTTTT | CASSWTPGGTGELFF
NA | TRBD2 | TRBJ2-1 | TRBV6-5 | TGTGCCAGCAGTTGGGGCGGGGGGGCCAACGATGAGCAGTTCTTC | CASSWGGGANDEQFF
few | NA | TRBJ1-5 | TRBV5-6 | TGTGCCAGCTCCGGACAGAATAGCAATCAGCCCCAGCATTTT | CASSGQNSNQPQHF
few | NA | TRBJ2-2 | TRBV30 | TGTGCCTGGGGTCCGTTTGGGGGACGGGCCGGGGAGCTGTTTTTT | CAWGPFGGRAGELFF
few | NA | TRBJ1-1 | TRBV19 | TGTGCCACTACCTTGGGGATAGGGGGTGAAGCTTTCTTT | CATTLGIGGEAFF
NA | TRBD1 | TRBJ2-1 | TRBV7-9 | TGTGCCAGCAGCTCCGGGACAGGGATCCTCAATGAGCAGTTCTTC | CASSSGTGILNEQFF
NA | NA | TRBJ1-4 | TRBV9 | TGTGCCAGCAGCCGACAGGCCGGCAGTGAAAAACTGTTTTTT | CASSRQAGSEKLFF
NA | TRBD2 | TRBJ2-7 | TRBV6-5 | TGTGCCAGCAGGACTAGCGGGTACAACGAGCAGTACTTC | CASRTSGYNEQYF
NA | TRBD2 | TRBJ2-1 | TRBV11-3 | TGTGCCAGCAGCCACACCGGGACTAACTCCTACAATGAGCAGTTCTTC | CASSHTGTNSYNEQFF
NA | TRBD1 | TRBJ1-2 | TRBV30 | TGTGCCTGGAGTGGCTCTCAGGGGGTGGAGGGCTACACCTTC | CAWSGSQGVEGYTF
few | TRBD1 | TRBJ2-7 | TRBV18 | TGTGCCAGCTCACCGGGACAGGAGTACGAGCAGTACTTC | CASSPGQEYEQYF
once | TRBD2 | TRBJ2-3 | TRBV6-5 | TGTGCCAGCAGCCAGTACCTAGCGGCCACAGATACGCAGTATTTT | CASSQYLAATDTQYF
once | NA | TRBJ2-1 | TRBV7-2 | TGTGCCAGCAGCTTAGATGCTCGAACCTACAATGAGCAGTTCTTC | CASSLDARTYNEQFF
NA | NA | TRBJ2-1 | TRBV5-6 | TGTGCCAGCAGCTTTACGGCTCAGTCTGAGCAGTTCTTC | CASSFTAQSEQFF
NA | NA | TRBJ1-4 | TRBV19 | TGTGCCAGTAGCCCATCTAGAACAGTGGAAAAACTGTTTTTT | CASSPSRTVEKLFF
medium-sized | TRBD2 | TRBJ2-3 | TRBV5-6 | TGTGCCAGCAGCCTGACTAGCGGGTCGGTGGGGACGACAGATACGCAGTATTTT | CASSLTSGSVGTTDTQYF
NA | NA | TRBJ2-1 | TRBV12-2 | TGTGCAAGTCGCTTAGTCGTTAGCGGGAGCCCGTACAATGAGCAGTTCTTC | CASRLVVSGSPYNEQFF
once | TRBD2 | TRBJ2-2 | TRBV29-1 | TGCAGCGTTGAGCCATCTCGGGAGGGGGAAGCCGGGGAGCTGTTTTTT | CSVEPSREGEAGELFF
NA | NA | TRBJ2-5 | TRBV29-1 | TGCAGCGTTGTTCCCGTGGGGGCAGTGACCCAGTACTTC | CSVVPVGAVTQYF
NA | TRBD1 | TRBJ1-3 | TRBV9 | TGTGCCAGCAGCGTAGTCGGACAGGGAATAGGAAACACCATATATTTT | CASSVVGQGIGNTIYF
NA | TRBD1 | TRBJ2-7 | TRBV11-2 | TGTGCCAGCAGCACCGGACAGGGGGTATCCTACGAGCAGTACTTC | CASSTGQGVSYEQYF
NA | TRBD1 | TRBJ2-1 | TRBV2 | TGTGCCAGCAGGGCCCGGACAGGGCCGCCCTACAATGAGCAGTTCTTC | CASRARTGPPYNEQFF
NA | TRBD2 | TRBJ2-5 | TRBV30 | TGTGCCTGGAGTGTACCGACCTTTAGCGGGGAGACCCAGTACTTC | CAWSVPTFSGETQYF
NA | NA | TRBJ2-5 | TRBV20-1 | TGCAGTGTAAACAGAGGGGAGACCCAGTACTTC | CSVNRGETQYF
NA | NA | TRBJ2-2 | TRBV19 | TGTGCCAGTAATTCCGGGACAAAGAACACCGGGGAGCTGTTTTTT | CASNSGTKNTGELFF
NA | TRBD2 | TRBJ2-7 | TRBV7-2 | TGTGCCAGCAGCGCTAATAGCGGGAGATCAACCTACGAGCAGTACTTC | CASSANSGRSTYEQYF
NA | NA | TRBJ2-5 | TRBV12-5 | TGTGCTAGTGGTTTGGGACTCTACGGGCTCCATCAAGAGACCCAGTACTTC | CASGLGLYGLHQETQYF
NA | TRBD1 | TRBJ2-3 | TRBV19 | TGTGCCAGTAGTATAGTGAAGGGGGCCGGTGGAGATACGCAGTATTTT | CASSIVKGAGGDTQYF
NA | NA | TRBJ2-1 | TRBV4-1 | TGCGCCAGCAGCCAAGATAGTCAATCCGGTGAGCAGTTCTTC | CASSQDSQSGEQFF
NA | NA | TRBJ2-7 | TRBV21-1 | TGTGCCAGCAGCAAAGAGGGGACTAGCAAGCAGTACTTC | CASSKEGTSKQYF
NA | TRBD2 | TRBJ2-1 | TRBV7-9 | TGTGCCAGCAGCTTAGCGGGTGGCAGCGGGGGGTTCCATGAGCAGTTCTTC | CASSLAGGSGGFHEQFF
NA | NA | TRBJ2-7 | TRBV19 | TGTGCCAGTAGTATAGGGGGTAGCGGTACCTACGAGCAGTACTTC | CASSIGGSGTYEQYF
NA | NA | TRBJ1-1 | TRBV5-6 | TGTGCCAGCAGCTTGGCAGCAGGGATGAACACTGAAGCTTTCTTT | CASSLAAGMNTEAFF
NA | TRBD2 | TRBJ2-3 | TRBV7-2 | TGTGCCAGCAGCTTCGTCAGCGGGGGCAGCACAGATACGCAGTATTTT | CASSFVSGGSTDTQYF
once | NA | TRBJ1-3 | TRBV7-9 | TGTGCCAGCAGCATACAGACAGGAGCCTATGGTGGAAACACCATATATTTT | CASSIQTGAYGGNTIYF
once | NA | TRBJ1-1 | TRBV5-1 | TGCGCCACAAAGGAAGGGGGAATGAACACTGAAGCTTTCTTT | CATKEGGMNTEAFF
NA | TRBD1 | TRBJ2-7 | TRBV10-2 | TGCGCCAGCAGACTACCGGACAGGGGGGGCGAGCAGTACTTC | CASRLPDRGGEQYF
NA | TRBD1 | TRBJ2-1 | TRBV5-1 | TGCGCCAGCAGCTCTGAACCAGGGGGTGTGGGCAATGAGCAGTTCTTC | CASSSEPGGVGNEQFF